This passage covers 28 T cell receptor beta chains from one sample sequenced in a study of shared clonotypes between healthy human individuals. Assay used: immunoSEQ multiplex PCR; TCRdb lists only in-frame clones, some missing. The sample contains 1.6 million or so clones, around 95% of which appear only once. Specimen: naive CD4+ T cells sorted from blood. The subset here: CD45RA+ positively selected. The receptors here all came from a man aged 25 to 45 in good health.

This clone was seen only once. This rearrangement joins TRBV5-4 to TRBJ2-5, with D perhaps matching TRBD2 (6 bases). Germline V lookup: CDR1 SGHNT, CDR2 YYREEE (reference sequence). This CDR3 has 16 amino acids. The ends were cut back, 4 bases at V and 5 bases at J, with 21 bases in the middle. The CDR3 nucleotides read TGTGCCAGCAGCCCCGTGGGAGGTGCGGATAAGGAGACCCAGTACTTC. It encodes CASSPVGGADKETQYF.

Notes on this clone: Other DNA sequences from this sample encode an identical CDR3 as well. V is TRBV10-3 and J is TRBJ2-7; 9 bases match TRBD1. The germline gives CDR1 ENHRY, CDR2 SYGVKD. V lost 6 bases and J lost 4; bases outside the gene matches: 4. CDR3 length: 13 amino acids. The CDR3 protein is CAISPGQGYEQYF. The DNA for the CDR3 is TGTGCCATCAGCCCGGGACAGGGTTACGAGCAGTACTTC.

The gene calls are TRBV11-1 and TRBJ2-1; 14 nucleotides agree with TRBD2. This CDR3 is 19 amino acids long. J lost 5 bases, V lost 1 base, and 10 bases had no gene match. Germline CDR1 SGHAT, CDR2 FQDESV (reference sequence). In DNA, the CDR3 is TGTGCCAGCAGCTTAGGTAGGACTAGCGGGAGGTCCCGACACAATGAGCAGTTCTTC. Translating gives CASSLGRTSGRSRHNEQFF.

The chain employs TRBV29-1 and TRBJ2-7; 9 bases map to TRBD1. The CDR3 has 14 residues. CDR1 and CDR2 from the germline V gene are SQVTM and ANQGSEA. V shed 4 bases and J 2 bases; nucleotides not matched to a gene: 6. CDR3 region: CSVGGQGPTYEQYF. The CDR3, as DNA: TGCAGCGTTGGAGGACAGGGGCCAACCTACGAGCAGTACTTC.

This chain links TRBV5-1 with TRBJ2-1, with D possibly being TRBD1 or TRBD2 (5 bases each). CDR3 size: 13 residues. Germline V gene data show CDR1 as SGHRS and CDR2 as YFSETQ. Trimming left V 4 bases short and J 6 bases short, with 11 bases between. Here the CDR3 DNA reads TGCGCCAGCAGCAAACCGGGGCCCAATGAGCAGTTCTTC. Amino acid sequence: CASSKPGPNEQFF. The full variable domain, rest sourced from reference TRBV5-1 and TRBJ2-1, is KAGVTQTPRYLIKTRGQQVTLSCSPISGHRSVSWYQQTPGQGLQFLFEYFSETQRNKGNFPGRFSGRQFSNSRSEMNVSTLELGDSALYLCASSKPGPNEQFFGPGTRLTVL.

The chain has TRBV29-1 and TRBJ2-3; TRBD2 aligns across 9 bases. The CDR3 sequence is 13 residues long. With V trimmed by 6 bases and J by 4 bases, 5 bases remained unmatched. CDR1 is SQVTM and CDR2 is ANQGSEA in the germline V gene. The CDR3 reads CSVSGTSPDTQYF. The CDR3 region has the DNA TGCAGCGTGTCCGGGACTAGCCCAGATACGCAGTATTTT.

The chain couples TRBV29-1 to TRBJ1-5, with D unclear. The ends were cut back, 7 bases at V and 2 bases at J, with 15 bases in the middle. CDR3 length equals 14 residues. From germline, CDR1 is SQVTM and CDR2 ANQGSEA. The CDR3: CSGSRVVGNQPQHF. CDR3 nucleotide sequence: TGCAGCGGCTCGAGGGTCGTAGGCAATCAGCCCCAGCATTTT.

The V call is TRBV7-8, the J call TRBJ2-3; 12 bases map to TRBD2. This CDR3 has 17 residues. J lost 3 bases, V lost 4 bases, and 8 bases had no gene match. CDR1 SGHVS and CDR2 FQNEAQ come from the germline V gene. CDR3 protein: CASSSRLAGVLTDTQYF. The CDR3 DNA sequence: TGTGCCAGCAGCTCCAGACTAGCGGGAGTTCTGACAGATACGCAGTATTTT.

The chain joins TRBV6-1 to TRBJ2-7; D possibly corresponds to TRBD2 (6 bases). Trimming left V 3 bases short and J 2 bases short, with 11 bases between. This CDR3 has 14 amino acids. Germline values: CDR1 MNHNS, CDR2 SASEGT. Written as DNA, the CDR3 is TGTGCCAGCAGTGATGGGGGAGGCCCCTACGAGCAGTACTTC. It is translated as CASSDGGGPYEQYF.

The CDR3 sequence is CASSQGPREGSYEQYF. The DNA of the CDR3 is TGCGCCAGCAGCCAAGGGCCTCGGGAGGGATCCTACGAGCAGTACTTC. The chain recombines TRBV4-3 with TRBJ2-7; 8 bases map to TRBD2. With V trimmed by 1 base and J by 1 base, 6 bases remained unmatched. CDR3 length: 16 amino acids. Germline V gene lookup returns CDR1 LGHNA and CDR2 YSLEER.

The J gene is TRBJ2-7, the V gene TRBV29-1; no clear D gene. The CDR3 consists of 13 residues. V gave up 4 bases and J gave up 3 bases, with 13 bases separating them. Germline loops: CDR1 SQVTM, CDR2 ANQGSEA. CDR3 region: CSVARKLDYEQYF. Here the CDR3 DNA reads TGCAGCGTTGCTAGGAAGCTAGACTACGAGCAGTACTTC.

The chain recombines TRBV5-1 with TRBJ2-1; D remains ambiguous. The germline gives CDR1 SGHRS, CDR2 YFSETQ. CDR3 size: 14 residues. V lost 1 base to trimming and J lost 4 bases, with 9 bases between them. The CDR3 DNA sequence: TGCGCCAGCAGCTTGCAAACTGGGTACAATGAGCAGTTCTTC. It encodes CASSLQTGYNEQFF.

The chain recombines TRBV30 with TRBJ2-7; possibly TRBD1 for D (5 bases). Germline CDR1 and CDR2: GTSNPN and SVGIG (reference sequence). The CDR3 consists of 13 residues. The V end lost 3 bases, the J end lost 0 bases, and 9 bases lay between the germline ends. As DNA, the CDR3 is TGTGCCTGGAGACAGGTGAGCTCCTACGAGCAGTACTTC. It translates to CAWRQVSSYEQYF.

J is TRBJ2-1 and V is TRBV7-9, with TRBD1 matching 9 bases. V shed 2 bases, J shed 5 bases, and the junction held 10 bases outside the gene matches. The CDR3 covers 17 residues. Germline lookup yields CDR1 SEHNR and CDR2 FQNEAQ (reference sequence). The CDR3 is CASSLLGTGFLDNEQFF. CDR3 nucleotide sequence: TGTGCCAGCAGCTTACTGGGGACAGGGTTCCTGGACAATGAGCAGTTCTTC.

The chain recombines TRBV6-1 with TRBJ2-7; 10 bases line up with TRBD2. Germline values: CDR1 MNHNS, CDR2 SASEGT. Trimming removed 6 bases from V and 7 bases from J; junction bases left unmatched: 9. The CDR3 sequence is 14 residues long. CDR3 sequence (DNA): TGTGCCAGCAGACCTAGCGGGAGTGTGTGGGAGCAGTACTTC. It translates to CASRPSGSVWEQYF.

The chain recombines TRBV6-1 with TRBJ1-5; 9 nucleotides match TRBD1. With 8 bases clipped from V and 6 bases from J, the junction kept 8 bases outside the gene matches. Germline values: CDR1 MNHNS, CDR2 SASEGT. The CDR3 length is 14 residues. CDR3 DNA sequence: TGTGCCAGCGGGGGACAGGGAGGCGGTCAGCCCCAGCATTTT. Translating gives CASGGQGGGQPQHF.

This clone appeared a single time. This chain connects TRBV9 to TRBJ1-3, with D unclear. CDR1 and CDR2 from the germline V gene are SGDLS and YYNGEE. Trimming left V 0 bases short and J 5 bases short, with 9 bases between. The CDR3 runs 14 residues. CDR3 loop: CASSVGDRRNTIYF. The DNA for the CDR3 is TGTGCCAGCAGCGTAGGGGATCGGCGAAACACCATATATTTT.

This clone was observed a handful of times. The J gene is TRBJ1-6, the V gene TRBV2; possibly TRBD1 for D (6 bases). This CDR3 has 13 residues. V lost 6 bases, J lost 9 bases, and 12 bases lay in between. The V gene's germline CDR1 is SNHLY and CDR2 FYNNEI. The CDR3, as DNA: TGTGCCAGCAGCGAGGAGGACAGTTCACCCCTCCACTTT. This gives the protein CASSEEDSSPLHF.

The sample holds one count of this clone. The chain has TRBV30 and TRBJ2-1; 9 nucleotides agree with TRBD1. This CDR3 is 18 amino acids long. Germline values: CDR1 GTSNPN, CDR2 SVGIG (reference sequence). V lost 5 bases, J lost 3 bases, and 17 bases stayed unmatched. DNA for the CDR3: TGTGCCTGGTCCCCGGACAGGGGAAAGGCTAGTAACTACAATGAGCAGTTCTTC. This sequence encodes CAWSPDRGKASNYNEQFF.

The gene calls are TRBV19 and TRBJ1-1; TRBD1 agrees at 10 bases. CDR1 and CDR2 from the germline V gene are LNHDA and SQIVND (reference sequence). The trim removed 5 bases at V and 5 bases at J, leaving 5 bases unmatched. The CDR3 has 14 residues. CDR3 residues: CASSLRTGGTEAFF. CDR3 DNA: TGTGCCAGTAGTCTAAGGACAGGGGGGACTGAAGCTTTCTTT.

About this clone: Germline is not matched at one junction end, which may reflect a read error. The rearrangement joins TRBV10-3 to TRBJ2-2; no clear D gene. Germline V gene sequence: CDR1 ENHRY, CDR2 SYGVKD. This CDR3 is built from 15 residues. The CDR3 DNA reads as TGTGCCATCAATGAGAAGGGCCCGAACACCGGGGAGCTGTTTTTT. Protein sequence: CAINEKGPNTGELFF.

The chain joins TRBV25-1 to TRBJ2-1; 7 bases map to TRBD1. Trimming took 3 bases from V and 8 from J; bases not matched to a gene: 13. In germline, CDR1 is MGHDK, CDR2 SYGVNS. The CDR3 contains 16 residues. DNA for the CDR3: TGTGCCAGCAGTGATTCAGGGGGAACTGGTTCTTATGAGCAGTTCTTC. Its translation is CASSDSGGTGSYEQFF.

V gene TRBV27 combines with J gene TRBJ2-5, with 7 nucleotides matching TRBD1. The CDR3 extends over 13 amino acids. V lost 6 bases and J lost 6; bases outside the gene matches: 7. The germline V gene has CDR1 MNHEY and CDR2 SMNVEV (reference sequence). The CDR3 region has the DNA TGTGCCAGCAGGAAACAGGGGTTGAAGACCCAGTACTTC. The encoded protein is CASRKQGLKTQYF.

The CDR3 loop is CASSTSSSARADTQYF. Written as DNA, the CDR3 is TGTGCCAGCTCAACTTCGAGTAGCGCCAGGGCAGATACGCAGTATTTT. The rearrangement links TRBV18 to TRBJ2-3; D assignment may be TRBD1 or TRBD2 (5 bases each). The CDR3 is made up of 16 amino acids. CDR1 and CDR2 from the germline V gene are KGHSH and LQKENI. Deletions cut 5 bases from V and 4 bases from J, with 19 bases between. The full variable domain, its missing parts supplied by reference TRBV18 and TRBJ2-3, is NAGVMQNPRHLVRRRGQEARLRCSPMKGHSHVYWYRQLPEEGLKFMVYLQKENIIDESGMPKERFSAEFPKEGPSILRIQQVVRGDSAAYFCASSTSSSARADTQYFGPGTRLTVL.

This chain connects TRBV29-1 to TRBJ1-1, with D possibly matching TRBD1 (5 bases). Germline V gene data show CDR1 as SQVTM and CDR2 as ANQGSEA. The CDR3 consists of 12 residues. V lost 4 bases, J lost 5 bases, and 11 bases lay in between. CDR3 protein: CSVGRVITEAFF. The DNA of the CDR3 is TGCAGCGTTGGCAGGGTGATAACTGAAGCTTTCTTT. Looking up the rest from reference TRBV29-1 and TRBJ1-1 gives the full variable domain: SAVISQKPSRDICQRGTSLTIQCQVDSQVTMMFWYRQQPGQSLTLIATANQGSEATYESGFVIDKFPISRPNLTFSTLTVSNMSPEDSSIYLCSVGRVITEAFFGQGTRLTVV.

The chain is built from TRBV19 and TRBJ1-1; no reliable D call. Germline CDR1 reads LNHDA; CDR2 reads SQIVND (reference sequence). Trimming stripped 6 bases from V and 1 base from J, with 9 bases between. This CDR3 region has 13 residues. The CDR3 bases are TGTGCCAGTAGAAAGGCAGAGAACACTGAAGCTTTCTTT. It codes for CASRKAENTEAFF.

CDR3 coding DNA: TGTGCCACCAGCAGAGATGGGGTCAACCCGGGGACCCAGTACTTC. Its protein is CATSRDGVNPGTQYF. The genes are TRBV15 and TRBJ2-5, with D unclear. The CDR3 is 15 residues long. Trimming took 0 bases from V and 7 from J, leaving 15 bases between them. The V gene's germline CDR1 is LNHNV and CDR2 YYDKDF (reference sequence).

In the case of this clone: Other nucleotide sequences from this sample produce the same CDR3. The chain joins TRBV7-2 to TRBJ2-5; D may be TRBD2 (5 bases). V was clipped by 1 base and J by 2 bases, with 8 bases between them. The germline V gene encodes CDR1 SGHTA and CDR2 FQGNSA. CDR3 length equals 14 residues. The CDR3 here is CASSLVRGQETQYF. As DNA, the CDR3 is TGTGCCAGCAGCTTAGTTCGGGGTCAAGAGACCCAGTACTTC.